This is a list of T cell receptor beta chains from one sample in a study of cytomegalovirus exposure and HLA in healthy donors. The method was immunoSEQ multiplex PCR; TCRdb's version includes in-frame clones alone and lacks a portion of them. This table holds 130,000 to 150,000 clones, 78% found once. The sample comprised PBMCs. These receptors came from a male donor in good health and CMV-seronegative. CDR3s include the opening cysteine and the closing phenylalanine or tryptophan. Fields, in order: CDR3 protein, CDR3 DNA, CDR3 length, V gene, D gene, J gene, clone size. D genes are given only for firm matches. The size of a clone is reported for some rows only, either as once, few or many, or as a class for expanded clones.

CDR3aa: CASSQEVASPSTDTQYF
CDR3nt: TGTGCCAGCAGCCAAGAAGTAGCGTCCCCTAGCACAGATACGCAGTATTTT
len: 17
v_gene: TRBV4-2
d_gene: NA
j_gene: TRBJ2-3
abundance: NA

CDR3aa: CASSLGLGQGSDEAFF
CDR3nt: TGTGCCAGCAGCTTAGGGTTGGGACAGGGGTCAGATGAAGCTTTCTTT
len: 16
v_gene: TRBV7-6
d_gene: TRBD1
j_gene: TRBJ1-1
abundance: NA

CDR3aa: CASSEWGGRGRDQPQHF
CDR3nt: TGTGCCAGCAGTGAATGGGGCGGCAGGGGGCGCGATCAGCCCCAGCATTTT
len: 17
v_gene: TRBV6-1
d_gene: TRBD1
j_gene: TRBJ1-5
abundance: NA

CDR3aa: CASSTTRDFYSYEQYF
CDR3nt: TGTGCCAGCAGCACAACGCGGGACTTTTACTCCTACGAGCAGTACTTC
len: 16
v_gene: TRBV5-6
d_gene: NA
j_gene: TRBJ2-7
abundance: few

CDR3aa: CASSAQGSTNEKLFF
CDR3nt: TGTGCCAGCAGCGCTCAGGGGAGCACTAATGAAAAACTGTTTTTT
len: 15
v_gene: TRBV9
d_gene: NA
j_gene: TRBJ1-4
abundance: NA

CDR3aa: CAYLQGGLNTGELFF
CDR3nt: TGTGCCTACCTACAGGGGGGGTTGAACACCGGGGAGCTGTTTTTT
len: 15
v_gene: TRBV30
d_gene: NA
j_gene: TRBJ2-2
abundance: NA

CDR3aa: CASSAEILAPLHF
CDR3nt: TGTGCCAGCAGCGCGGAGATTCTGGCACCCCTCCACTTT
len: 13
v_gene: TRBV9
d_gene: NA
j_gene: TRBJ1-6
abundance: NA

CDR3aa: CASSRLSGGAVDTQYF
CDR3nt: TGTGCCAGTAGTCGACTTAGCGGGGGGGCCGTAGATACGCAGTATTTT
len: 16
v_gene: TRBV19
d_gene: TRBD2
j_gene: TRBJ2-3
abundance: NA

CDR3aa: CASGPQGYTEAFF
CDR3nt: TGTGCCAGCGGTCCACAGGGGTACACTGAAGCTTTCTTT
len: 13
v_gene: TRBV28
d_gene: TRBD1
j_gene: TRBJ1-1
abundance: NA

CDR3aa: CASRQGARPQHF
CDR3nt: TGTGCCAGTAGGCAGGGGGCGCGGCCCCAGCATTTT
len: 12
v_gene: TRBV19
d_gene: TRBD1
j_gene: TRBJ1-5
abundance: NA